These 32 T cell receptor beta chains came from one sample sequenced in a study of tumor and adjacent non-tumor tissue in lung cancer. Three rounds of nested PCR, following a modified ARM-PCR protocol, produced the TCRbeta library. TCRdb ran MiXCR on the multiplex PCR reads and lists one entry per CDR3 protein. The table records tens of thousands of distinct CDR3 sequences, roughly two thirds of them present only once. RNA was extracted from bulk tissue without any cell sorting. This non-tumor lung sample came from over 3 cm beyond the tumor edge. Sequencing was performed on distant non-tumor lung tissue. The origin of the receptors is a man in his 70s with non-small cell lung cancer.

Notes on this clonotype: Mismatch with germline at one junction end may stem from a read error. This chain connects TRBV6-2 or TRBV6-3 to TRBJ2-2; 7 positions match TRBD1. Per germline, CDR1 MNHEY and CDR2 SVGEGT. This CDR3 spans 16 amino acids. CDR3 DNA sequence: TGTACCAGCAGTTACCAAGACAGGGCGGACACCGGGGAGCTGTTTTTT. Residues: CTSSYQDRADTGELFF.

A note on this clonotype: An end of the junction differs from the germline gene, which may be a read error. J is TRBJ1-5 and V is TRBV6-1; 7 bases agree with TRBD1. This CDR3 contains 16 residues. CDR1 is MNHNS, CDR2 SASEGT, per germline. In DNA form, the CDR3 reads TGTACCAGCAGGATACAATCGGGACAGCTCAATCAGCCCCAGCATTTT. Residues: CTSRIQSGQLNQPQHF.

This clonotype was seen at least ten times. The chain employs TRBV5-4 and TRBJ2-4, with D perhaps matching TRBD2 (5 bases). The length of the CDR3 is 12 residues. Deletions cut 8 bases from V and 5 bases from J, with 11 bases between. The germline V gene has CDR1 SGHNT and CDR2 YYREEE (reference sequence). The CDR3 loop reads CASGDYQNIQYF. The CDR3, as DNA: TGTGCCAGTGGCGACTACCAAAACATTCAGTACTTC.

Worth noting for this clonotype: This clone may be a read error of a much larger clone one base away. V is TRBV29-1 and J is TRBJ1-2; 12 nucleotides align to TRBD1. Germline loops: CDR1 SQVTM, CDR2 ANQGSEA. V lost 8 bases to trimming and J lost 4 bases; unmatched junction nucleotides: 11. The CDR3 is 15 amino acids. The CDR3 loop is CSMPGQGAGIYGYTF. CDR3 DNA sequence: TGCAGCATGCCGGGACAGGGGGCTGGTATCTATGGCTACACCTTC.

This clonotype was observed many times. The chain employs TRBV24-1 and TRBJ2-7; D not resolved. Germline lookup yields CDR1 KGHDR and CDR2 SFDVKD. The length of the CDR3 is 13 residues. Trimming took 3 bases from V and 2 from J, leaving 7 bases between them. CDR3 sequence: CATSDRQAYEQYF. DNA of the CDR3: TGTGCCACCAGTGATAGGCAAGCCTACGAGCAGTACTTC.

Points on this clonotype: One end of the junction is discordant with germline, which a read error may explain. The chain carries TRBV11-2 and TRBJ2-7; D ambiguous. CDR3 length: 14 amino acids. Germline values: CDR1 SGHAT, CDR2 FQNNGV. Written as DNA, the CDR3 is TGTGCCGGCAGCCATCCAGACCCCCCCTACGAGCAGTACTTC. As protein: CAGSHPDPPYEQYF.

Notes on this clonotype: Relative to the germline gene, one junction end is altered; a read error may explain this. V is TRBV11-2 and J is TRBJ2-5; no definite D call. CDR3 length: 13 residues. Germline V gives CDR1 SGHAT, CDR2 FQNNGV. The CDR3 protein is CASGSEPSKTQYF. The CDR3 coding sequence is TGTGCCAGCGGCTCGGAGCCTTCGAAGACTCAGTACTTC. The whole variable domain, filled in from reference TRBV11-2 and TRBJ2-5, reads EAGVAQSPRYKIIEKRQSVAFWCNPISGHATLYWYQQILGQGPKLLIQFQNNGVVDDSQLPKDRFSAERLKGVDSTLKIQPAKLEDSAVYLCASGSEPSKTQYFGPGTRLLVL.

This clonotype occurred a few times. The chain has TRBV28 and TRBJ1-2; possible D gene TRBD1, 5 bases. CDR3 length: 17 residues. Germline V gene lookup returns CDR1 MDHEN and CDR2 SYDVKM. V was clipped by 6 bases and J by 9 bases, with 29 bases between them. In DNA form, the CDR3 reads TGTGCCAGCAGCCTAACCCCGGCGGCAGGGAGGGCCATCAGCTACACCTTC. This sequence encodes CASSLTPAAGRAISYTF.

Ten or more counts support this clonotype. As the CDR3 is not closed by the conserved phenylalanine or tryptophan, this likely results from a read error. The limits of the CDR3 on the DNA are not certain, so only TCRdb's listed CDR3 is given. The chain joins TRBV16 to TRBJ1-2; no DNA check was done on the table's D call, TRBD1. Ends included, the CDR3 has 10 residues. CDR1 and CDR2 (germline): KGHSY, FQNENV. The CDR3 here is CASSKRTGRL.

With regard to this clonotype: Being one base from a much bigger clone, this may be a read error. V gene TRBV7-8 combines with J gene TRBJ2-3; D is undetermined. Germline CDR1 reads SGHVS; CDR2 reads FQNEAQ. This CDR3 region has 15 residues. The DNA for the CDR3 is TGTGCCAGCAGAAATACGGGCGGTTCCACAGATATGCAGTATTTT. It translates to CASRNTGGSTDMQYF.

V is TRBV28 and J is TRBJ1-3; maybe TRBD1 (6 bases). Germline V gene data show CDR1 as MDHEN and CDR2 as SYDVKM. This CDR3 contains 20 residues. V dropped 4 bases and J dropped 0 bases, with 25 bases sitting between them. The CDR3 DNA follows: TGTGCCAGCAGTTGTCATGGAAGAGGACAGACTACTAACTCTGGAAACACCATATATTTT. This codes for CASSCHGRGQTTNSGNTIYF.

On this clonotype: At one boundary the junction diverges from the germline segment, which might be a read error. The chain links TRBV5-1 to TRBJ2-3; D unresolved. The CDR3 has 12 amino acids. CDR1 is SGHRS and CDR2 is YFSETQ in the germline V gene. The CDR3: CASSLATDTQYF. For the CDR3, the DNA is TGCGCCAGCAGCTTGGCCACAGATACGCAATATTTT.

Regarding this clonotype: A much larger clone lies a single base off, so this may be a read error. J is TRBJ1-5 and V is TRBV5-6; 7 bases map to TRBD1. Germline CDR1 and CDR2: SGHDT and YYEEEE. The CDR3 has 14 residues. CDR3 amino acids: CASSIQGLNKPQHF. The CDR3 nucleotides are TGTGCCAGCAGCATACAGGGGCTCAATAAGCCCCAGCATTTT. The complete variable domain, with remaining parts taken from reference TRBV5-6 and TRBJ1-5, reads DAGVTQSPTHLIKTRGQQVTLRCSPKSGHDTVSWYQQALGQGPQFIFQYYEEEERQRGNFPDRFSGHQFPNYSSELNVNALLLGDSALYLCASSIQGLNKPQHFGDGTRLSIL.

A word on this clonotype: Its ends do not fully match the called genes, so a read error is possible. The chain links TRBV11-1 to TRBJ1-2, with TRBD1 identical over 7 bases. This CDR3 has 13 residues. Germline lookup yields CDR1 SGHAT and CDR2 FQDESV (reference sequence). In DNA form, the CDR3 reads TGTACCAGCAGCTCAACAGGGGCTCTTGGCTACACCTTC. Its protein is CTSSSTGALGYTF.

Details on this clonotype: At one of its ends the junction is not consistent with the germline gene, which may arise from a read error. The V call is TRBV6-2 or TRBV6-3, the J call TRBJ2-7; D perhaps matches TRBD2 (6 bases). Germline V lookup: CDR1 MNHEY, CDR2 SVGEGT. The CDR3 runs to 14 residues. CDR3: CASRSVGDSYEQCF. The CDR3 DNA reads as TGTGCCAGCAGATCTGTGGGGGACTCCTACGAGCAGTGCTTC.

Concerning this clonotype itself: The germline gene is not matched at one end of the junction; a read error may be the cause. The chain is built from TRBV12-3 or TRBV12-4 and TRBJ2-2; TRBD2 might be the D (5 bases). The CDR3 length is 14 residues. DNA of the CDR3: TGTGCCAGCAGGGACTCCGGAGACACAGGGGAGCTGTTTTTT. Amino acid sequence: CASRDSGDTGELFF.

The chain couples TRBV11-2 to TRBJ2-2; the D gene is possibly TRBD1 (5 bases). This CDR3 has 13 amino acids. Per the germline V gene, CDR1 is SGHAT and CDR2 is FQNNGV. CDR3 bases: TGTTCCACCAGTCCACAGGTGACCGGGGAGCTGTTTTTT. Its protein is CSTSPQVTGELFF.

Worth noting for this clonotype: A much larger clone is a single base away; this may be a read error. This is likely a read error, given that the CDR3 carries no conserved phenylalanine or tryptophan at its end. This chain links TRBV5-5 with TRBJ1-4; 8 bases fit TRBD1. CDR3 length equals 15 residues. V gave up 4 bases and J gave up 4 bases; unmatched junction bases: 6. Germline assignment: CDR1 SGHKS and CDR2 YYEKEE (reference sequence). Here the CDR3 reads CASSTQGAVNEKLFL. The CDR3 DNA is TGTGCCAGCAGCACCCAGGGGGCGGTTAATGAAAAACTGTTTCTT.

The genes are TRBV28 and TRBJ2-7; D perhaps matches TRBD1 (6 bases). There are 13 residues in the CDR3. CDR1 and CDR2 (germline): MDHEN, SYDVKM. V lost 5 bases and J lost 7, with 15 bases in between. CDR3 region: CASSPLDSLEQYF. The CDR3 region has the DNA TGTGCCAGCAGTCCCCTGGACAGCCTTGAGCAGTACTTC.

The CDR3 reads CSVVTAAGAYNEQFF. The CDR3 coding sequence is TGCAGCGTTGTGACGGCGGCGGGTGCCTACAATGAGCAGTTCTTC. The chain has TRBV29-1 and TRBJ2-1; D is perhaps TRBD2 (5 bases). V was shortened by 4 bases and J by 2 bases, with 15 bases between the two germline ends. Germline lookup yields CDR1 SQVTM and CDR2 ANQGSEA. The CDR3 has 15 amino acids.

This clonotype was seen ten or more times. The rearrangement joins TRBV29-1 to TRBJ2-6; the D gene could be TRBD1 or TRBD2 (5 bases each). The CDR3 is 15 residues long. Germline assignment: CDR1 SQVTM and CDR2 ANQGSEA. The V and J ends lost 3 bases and 0 bases respectively, with 9 bases between them. In nucleotides, the CDR3 is TGCAGCGTTGACGGGGCAGACTCTGGGGCCAACGTCCTGACTTTC. Translation gives CSVDGADSGANVLTF.

J is TRBJ1-6 and V is TRBV11-2; D gene uncertain. CDR1 and CDR2 from the germline V gene are SGHAT and FQNNGV. The CDR3 is 15 amino acids. Trimming pared 8 bases from V and 7 bases from J, leaving 18 bases between. CDR3 bases: TGTGCCAGCTTAGAATGGTCTCGGATGAATTCACCCCTCCACTTT. Its protein product is CASLEWSRMNSPLHF.

As concerns this clonotype: Germline and junction disagree at one end, which may indicate a read error. This chain links TRBV28 with TRBJ2-1; D may be TRBD2 (5 bases). CDR1 MDHEN and CDR2 SYDVKM come from the germline V gene. CDR3 length equals 17 residues. CDR3 in DNA: TGTGCCACCCGTGCCAGCACGGGGAGAGGGTTGGTCAATGAACAGCTCTTC. This gives the protein CATRASTGRGLVNEQLF.

About this clonotype itself: A read error may explain this, as a much larger clone is one base away. The chain employs TRBV7-9 and TRBJ2-6, with 7 bases identical to TRBD1. The CDR3 has 16 residues. Germline CDR1 and CDR2: SEHNR and FQNEAQ (reference sequence). The CDR3 reads CAGSLPTGAGANVLTF. CDR3 DNA: TGTGCCGGCAGCCTACCTACAGGGGCTGGGGCCAACGTCCTGACTTTC.

This clonotype has ten or more counts. The chain joins TRBV29-1 to TRBJ1-2; D gene uncertain. Per germline, CDR1 SQVTM and CDR2 ANQGSEA. The CDR3 is made up of 12 amino acids. V lost 4 bases and J lost 7, with 13 bases in between. The CDR3 nucleotides read TGCAGCGTTGTATTGGGAGCAGGTGGCTACACCTTC. Residues: CSVVLGAGGYTF.

Only one count was recorded for this clonotype. Because the CDR3 is missing its conserved closing phenylalanine or tryptophan, this is likely a read error. The rearrangement links TRBV6-5 to TRBJ2-7, with a tentative D call TRBD1 (6 bases). Germline CDR1 is MNHEY and CDR2 is SVGAGI. The CDR3 spans 15 residues. The CDR3 loop reads CTNSYSSDSGSKQYY. CDR3 DNA: TGTACCAACAGTTACTCCTCGGACAGCGGAAGTAAGCAGTACTAC.

In regard to this clonotype: A read error may produce the germline difference seen at one junction end. The chain joins TRBV11-2 to TRBJ2-6; D possibly corresponds to TRBD2 (5 bases). Germline CDR1 SGHAT, CDR2 FQNNGV. CDR3 length: 17 amino acids. For the CDR3, the DNA is TGTGCCAGCAGTTCCCGGGGTGGTAGCTCTGTGGCCAACGTCCTGACTTTC. This sequence encodes CASSSRGGSSVANVLTF.

As for this clonotype: Since a much larger clone is just one base distant, this may be a read error. DNA for the CDR3: TGTGCCAGCAGTCACAGGGGGCGGGCGAACACTGAAGCTTTCTTT. This encodes CASSHRGRANTEAFF. The chain has TRBV12-3 or TRBV12-4 and TRBJ1-1; TRBD1 aligns across 9 bases. V lost 5 bases and J lost 1; bases outside the gene matches: 5. The CDR3 spans 15 residues.

Many counts were recorded for this clonotype. The gene calls are TRBV6-6 and TRBJ2-3, with 13 bases that match TRBD2. Germline V CDR1 and CDR2: MNHNY, SVGAGI (reference sequence). CDR3 length equals 18 residues. V gave up 6 bases and J gave up 1 base; unmatched junction bases: 10. The CDR3 is CASRGLAGPLDGTDTQYF. The CDR3 nucleotides read TGTGCCAGCAGGGGACTAGCGGGGCCCCTGGACGGCACAGATACGCAGTATTTT.

On this clonotype: Given a much more abundant clone one base away, this may be a read error. The V call is TRBV11-3, the J call TRBJ2-3; D is uncertain. Germline loops: CDR1 SGHNT, CDR2 YENEEA. CDR3 length equals 14 residues. CDR3 in amino acids: CASSPPSGPDAQYF. In nucleotides, the CDR3 is TGTGCCAGCAGCCCCCCCTCCGGGCCAGATGCGCAGTATTTT.

This clonotype has only one observation. The chain carries TRBV14 and TRBJ1-1; TRBD1 agrees at 9 bases. Germline CDR1 is SGHDN and CDR2 is FVKESK. V shed 8 bases and J 1 base; nucleotides not matched to a gene: 14. The CDR3 consists of 17 residues. As DNA, the CDR3 is TGTGCCAGCGGCCCCAGCGCACAGGGGGCCGAGAACACTGAAGCTTTCTTT. It is translated as CASGPSAQGAENTEAFF. Looking up the rest from reference TRBV14 and TRBJ1-1 gives the full variable domain: EAGVTQFPSHSVIEKGQTVTLRCDPISGHDNLYWYRRVMGKEIKFLLHFVKESKQDESGMPNNRFLAERTGGTYSTLKVQPAELEDSGVYFCASGPSAQGAENTEAFFGQGTRLTVV.

The chain recombines TRBV29-1 with TRBJ2-7; D is unclear. The CDR3 length is 12 residues. Germline V gene lookup returns CDR1 SQVTM and CDR2 ANQGSEA. Trimming pared 5 bases from V and 3 bases from J, leaving 11 bases between. The chain's CDR3 is CSVRNSNYEQYF. The CDR3 DNA sequence: TGCAGCGTTAGGAACAGTAACTACGAGCAGTACTTC.